This is a list of T cell receptor beta chains from one sample in a study of T cells in Graves' hyperthyroidism and ophthalmopathy. Using its own MiXCR run on the multiplex PCR reads, TCRdb lists one record per CDR3 protein. The sample has under 450,000 distinct CDR3 sequences, 15% to 19% seen once; the top ten hold roughly 15%. What was sequenced was blood. All receptors derive from a woman younger than 35 with Graves' hyperthyroidism. Each CDR3 is given with its conserved first and last residue. D genes are given only for firm matches. Clone size is stated in some rows and not others, as once, few, many or a class when expanded.

V gene,J gene,clone size,D gene,CDR3 DNA,CDR3 protein
TRBV24-1,TRBJ1-1,many,NA,TGTGCCACCAGTACAGGGACTGAAGCTTTCTTT,CATSTGTEAFF
TRBV12-3/TRBV12-4,TRBJ1-1,many,NA,TGTGCCAGCAGTTTAAAGGGGGACACTGAAGCTTTCTTT,CASSLKGDTEAFF
TRBV5-1,TRBJ2-2,many,TRBD1,TGCGCCAGCAGGCCGACAGGGGTAATGAACACCGGGGAGCTGTTTTTT,CASRPTGVMNTGELFF
TRBV4-1,TRBJ2-5,NA,NA,TGCGCCAGCAGCAAGTGGGGGCGGGAGACCCAGTACTTC,CASSKWGRETQYF
TRBV6-1,TRBJ2-1,many,NA,TGTGCCAGCACTTCGTCGGTGGACTACAATGAGCAGTTCTTC,CASTSSVDYNEQFF
TRBV28,TRBJ2-3,many,TRBD2,TGTGCCAGCAGTTCCTTAGCGGGATCTCCCACAGATACGCAGTATTTT,CASSSLAGSPTDTQYF
TRBV20-1,TRBJ2-2,NA,TRBD2,TGCAGTGCTAGAAGCGGGGGGGCCACCGGGGAGCTGTTTTTT,CSARSGGATGELFF
TRBV7-2,TRBJ2-3,few,TRBD1,TGTGCCAGCAGCTACAGGGGTAACACAGATACGCAGTATTTT,CASSYRGNTDTQYF
TRBV7-3,TRBJ2-1,many,NA,TGTGCCAGCAGCTTTGGGACCAGACTCAACAATGAGCAGTTCTTC,CASSFGTRLNNEQFF
TRBV7-9,TRBJ1-2,NA,NA,TGTGCCAGCAGCTCCGGACTCGAAAAGGGCTACACCTTC,CASSSGLEKGYTF
TRBV4-2,TRBJ1-6,NA,TRBD1,TGTGCCAGCAGCCTTCGACAGGGGAAGGTCTCCTATAATTCACCCCTCCACTTT,CASSLRQGKVSYNSPLHF
TRBV6-1,TRBJ2-5,NA,TRBD2,TGTGCCAGCAGTCCCATCGGGGGAAGCGGGGGGCCATTGTACCAAGAGACCCAGTACTTC,CASSPIGGSGGPLYQETQYF
TRBV18,TRBJ2-1,many,TRBD2,TGTGCCAGCTCACCGGCCAGCGGGGTAACCAATGAGCAGTTCTTC,CASSPASGVTNEQFF
TRBV20-1,TRBJ1-2,many,TRBD1,TGCAGTGCTAGAGTTCGGACAGGAATGGATGGCTACACCTTC,CSARVRTGMDGYTF
TRBV7-2,TRBJ2-3,few,TRBD2,TGTGCCAGCAGTACCGGGACTAGCGACGCAGATACGCAGTATTTT,CASSTGTSDADTQYF
TRBV10-2,TRBJ2-3,NA,NA,TGCGCCAGCAGTGAGCCCTCAAAGGACTTTAAAACAGATACGCAGTATTTT,CASSEPSKDFKTDTQYF
TRBV24-1,TRBJ1-1,many,NA,TGTGCCACCAGTGCTCAGGGGCTGGCGTACACTGAAGCTTTCTTT,CATSAQGLAYTEAFF
TRBV6-6,TRBJ1-2,NA,NA,TGTGCCAGCAGTTACTCAGGGGGGAGGTATGGCTACACCTTC,CASSYSGGRYGYTF
TRBV5-1,TRBJ2-2,few,TRBD1,TGCGCCAGCAGCTACGGGACAGGGGATGCCGGGGAGCTGTTTTTT,CASSYGTGDAGELFF
TRBV5-1,TRBJ2-2,NA,TRBD1,TGCGCCAGCAGTAGGCAGGGGGCACACACCGGGGAGCTGTTTTTT,CASSRQGAHTGELFF
TRBV2,TRBJ2-7,NA,TRBD2,TGTGCCAGGAGTGTGGCCGGGACTAGCGGGTTCTACGAGCAGTACTTC,CARSVAGTSGFYEQYF
TRBV20-1,TRBJ2-7,many,NA,TGCAGTGCTAGGGGACCCACAGGATCCTACGAGCAGTACTTC,CSARGPTGSYEQYF
TRBV6-1,TRBJ1-2,few,TRBD1,TGTGCCAGCAGTCCCGGACAGGCTAACACCTTC,CASSPGQANTF
TRBV11-1,TRBJ1-1,NA,TRBD1,TGTGCCAGCAGTGAACAGGGGGCTCACACTGAAGCTTTCTTT,CASSEQGAHTEAFF
TRBV6-1,TRBJ2-2,NA,TRBD2,TGTGCCAGCAGTTCCCCGGGACTAGGCACCGGGGAGCTGTTTTTT,CASSSPGLGTGELFF
TRBV28,TRBJ1-1,many,TRBD1,TGTGCCAGCAGTTTCTCGGACAGGGGGCCTGCTTTCTTT,CASSFSDRGPAFF
TRBV6-5,TRBJ1-6,many,TRBD1,TGTGCCAGCAGTTACTCAGGGACAGATAATTCACCCCTCCACTTT,CASSYSGTDNSPLHF
TRBV20-1,TRBJ2-1,many,NA,TGCAGTGCCAGGGATCCCTCGGTGAGCTCCTACAATGAGCAGTTCTTC,CSARDPSVSSYNEQFF
TRBV7-2,TRBJ1-2,NA,NA,TGTGCCAGCAGCTTAATTTCTACCGGAGGGGGTTGGAGCTACACCTTC,CASSLISTGGGWSYTF
TRBV6-1,TRBJ2-5,many,TRBD2,TGTGCCAGCCCTACTGGGGGGGAATACCAAGAGACCCAGTACTTC,CASPTGGEYQETQYF
TRBV3-1,TRBJ2-1,many,TRBD1,TGTGCCAGCAGCCAGTTCGCCTTCCGGGACAGGTTGAATGAGCAGTTCTTC,CASSQFAFRDRLNEQFF
TRBV6-1,TRBJ2-4,NA,NA,TGTGCCAGCGGTCAAACAGGGTTGGGAGCCAAAAACATTCAGTACTTC,CASGQTGLGAKNIQYF
TRBV7-9,TRBJ1-1,NA,NA,TGTGCCAGCAGCTCCTTGGTAACAGGGAACACTGAAGCTTTCTTT,CASSSLVTGNTEAFF
TRBV6-5,TRBJ2-7,many,TRBD1,TGTGCCAGCAGTTACTCGCAGGGGGACGGCGGCCACGAGCAGTACTTC,CASSYSQGDGGHEQYF
TRBV3-1,TRBJ2-5,NA,NA,TGTGCCAGCAGCGACGCTCTAGAACCCACCCTACAAGAGACCCAGTACTTC,CASSDALEPTLQETQYF
TRBV18,TRBJ2-1,many,NA,TGTGCCAGCTCACCACGGTCCGAGGGTGAGCAGTTCTTC,CASSPRSEGEQFF
TRBV20-1,TRBJ1-1,many,NA,TGCAGTGCAAGGCGGGGGTACACTGAAGCTTTCTTT,CSARRGYTEAFF
TRBV15,TRBJ2-2,NA,TRBD1,TGTGCCACCAGCAGAGGGTGGACAGGGGTTACCGGGGAGCTGTTTTTT,CATSRGWTGVTGELFF
TRBV27,TRBJ2-7,many,NA,TGTGCCAGCAGTTCTAGCCCGTCGTACGAGCAGTACTTC,CASSSSPSYEQYF
TRBV25-1,TRBJ2-1,once,TRBD2,TGTGCCAGCAGTGGGCGGGAGGGCCTATCCCAAAGTTACAATGAGCAGTTCTTC,CASSGREGLSQSYNEQFF